These 19 T cell receptor beta chains came from one sample sequenced in a study of cytomegalovirus exposure and HLA in healthy donors. 13 Jbeta primers and 60 Vbeta primers were used for the PCR. Some clones are missing from TCRdb's copy, which holds only in-frame ones; the method was immunoSEQ multiplex PCR. Of 150,000 to 200,000 clones in the sample, approximately 80% are singletons; the top ten hold approximately 2.9%. The specimen was PBMCs. Every receptor here comes from a female donor in good health and CMV-seronegative.

Here the CDR3 reads CASSLTLAGGHEQFF. CDR3 DNA sequence: TGCGCCAGCAGCTTAACACTAGCGGGGGGGCACGAGCAGTTCTTC. The J gene is TRBJ2-1, the V gene TRBV5-1; 13 bases agree with TRBD2. The CDR3 has 15 residues. Per the germline V gene, CDR1 is SGHRS and CDR2 is YFSETQ. With 2 bases clipped from V and 10 bases from J, the junction kept 6 bases outside the gene matches.

This chain connects TRBV27 to TRBJ2-7; the D is unclear. Per germline, CDR1 MNHEY and CDR2 SMNVEV (reference sequence). The CDR3 has 13 amino acids. With 5 bases removed from V and 4 bases from J, the gap between germline ends came to 12 bases. The CDR3 DNA reads TGTGCCAGCAGTAGCCTTTCGAGGTACGAGCAGTACTTC. Translation: CASSSLSRYEQYF.

The V gene is TRBV11-3, the J gene TRBJ2-1, with 13 bases identical to TRBD2. The germline CDR1 and CDR2 sequences are SGHNT and YENEEA. J gave up 8 bases and V 8 bases, and 6 bases lay outside the gene matches. This CDR3 is 14 amino acids long. The DNA of the CDR3 is TGTGCCAGCTCCGGACTAGCGGGGGCCTATGAGCAGTTCTTC. This sequence encodes CASSGLAGAYEQFF.

The rearrangement uses TRBV30 and TRBJ2-5, with 9 bases lining up with TRBD2. The CDR3 is 16 amino acids. Losses at the gene ends were 1 base for V and 4 bases for J; bases not matched to a gene: 10. CDR1 is GTSNPN, CDR2 SVGIG, per germline (reference sequence). The CDR3 sequence is CAWSDRVLAGVETQYF. CDR3 bases: TGTGCCTGGAGTGACCGGGTTTTAGCGGGAGTAGAGACCCAGTACTTC.

This clone was detected once. A junction boundary mismatches the germline segment, possibly from a read error. The chain links TRBV9 to TRBJ2-5; 11 bases map to TRBD2. The CDR3 contains 13 residues. The germline gives CDR1 SGDLS, CDR2 YYNGEE. CDR3 nucleotide sequence: TGCGAAGGCACTAGCGGGGGTAGGGAGACCCAGTACTTC. Amino acids: CEGTSGGRETQYF. The full variable domain, rest sourced from reference TRBV9 and TRBJ2-5, is DSGVTQTPKHLITATGQRVTLRCSPRSGDLSVYWYQQSLDQGLQFLIQYYNGEERAKGNILERFSAQQFPDLHSELNLSSLELGDSALYFCEGTSGGRETQYFGPGTRLLVL.

The chain has TRBV5-4 and TRBJ2-3; 12 positions agree with TRBD2. This CDR3 comprises 16 residues. J gave up 3 bases and V 1 base, and 3 bases lay outside the gene matches. Germline lookup yields CDR1 SGHNT and CDR2 YYREEE (reference sequence). CDR3 coding DNA: TGTGCCAGCAGCTTGTGGCTAGCGGGAGGGACAGATACGCAGTATTTT. Encoded protein: CASSLWLAGGTDTQYF.

This chain links TRBV9 with TRBJ2-3; TRBD2 aligns across 9 bases. Unmatched junction bases numbered 7, after V lost 0 bases and J lost 2 bases. Looked up from germline, CDR1 is SGDLS and CDR2 is YYNGEE. CDR3 length: 17 residues. The CDR3 spells CASSVEGGGVYTDTQYF. CDR3 DNA sequence: TGTGCCAGCAGCGTAGAAGGCGGGGGGGTTTACACAGATACGCAGTATTTT.

This clone has a handful of counts. This chain joins TRBV28 and TRBJ1-2; D not certain. In germline, CDR1 is MDHEN, CDR2 SYDVKM. This CDR3 is 15 amino acids long. V was pared by 6 bases and J by 1 base, with 15 bases between. The CDR3 DNA follows: TGTGCCAGCAGCCACCAAGGAGGAATTAACTATGGCTACACCTTC. It encodes CASSHQGGINYGYTF.

The chain uses TRBV19 and TRBJ2-7, with TRBD1 as a possible D gene (5 bases). CDR3 size: 13 residues. Germline V gives CDR1 LNHDA, CDR2 SQIVND (reference sequence). The V and J ends lost 6 bases and 2 bases respectively, with 11 bases between them. CDR3 in DNA: TGTGCCAGTAGCACCGACAGCCCCTACGAGCAGTACTTC. It specifies CASSTDSPYEQYF. The entire variable domain, with the rest obtained from reference TRBV19 and TRBJ2-7, is as follows: DGGITQSPKYLFRKEGQNVTLSCEQNLNHDAMYWYRQDPGQGLRLIYYSQIVNDFQKGDIAEGYSVSREKKESFPLTVTSAQKNPTAFYLCASSTDSPYEQYFGPGTRLTVT.

The chain combines TRBV7-9 with TRBJ2-5; D possibly corresponds to TRBD1 (6 bases). The tail of the sequence fits TRBJ2-7 better, so the J call may be wrong. The CDR3 totals 14 residues. The germline gives CDR1 SEHNR, CDR2 FQNEAQ (reference sequence). The CDR3 protein is CASSLKGEPYEQYF. In nucleotides, the CDR3 is TGTGCCAGCAGCTTAAAGGGGGAGCCCTACGAGCAGTACTTC.

The V gene is TRBV6-4, the J gene TRBJ2-7, with D maybe TRBD1 (5 bases). CDR3 length: 16 residues. Between the trimmed V and J ends, which lost 0 bases and 3 bases, there was a span of 15 bases. In germline, CDR1 is MRHNA, CDR2 SNTAGT. The CDR3 loop is CASSDSGVESLYEQYF. CDR3 bases: TGTGCCAGCAGTGACTCAGGGGTTGAGAGCCTCTACGAGCAGTACTTC.

This sequence joins TRBV11-2 and TRBJ1-5; D is perhaps TRBD1 (6 bases). The CDR3 has 15 residues. Germline assignment: CDR1 SGHAT and CDR2 FQNNGV. The ends were cut back, 5 bases at V and 3 bases at J, with 14 bases in the middle. CDR3 bases: TGTGCCAGCAGCCCGGACAGAGATCTCAATCAGCCCCAGCATTTT. It specifies CASSPDRDLNQPQHF.

The rearrangement uses TRBV19 and TRBJ1-5; possible D gene TRBD1, 6 bases. Germline CDR1 LNHDA, CDR2 SQIVND (reference sequence). The V end was cut by 10 bases, the J end by 11 bases, with 27 bases between. The length of the CDR3 is 15 residues. CDR3 sequence reads: CATHPGRGGGRAQHF. The CDR3 coding sequence is TGTGCCACCCACCCGGGCAGGGGTGGGGGAAGAGCCCAGCATTTT.

The chain links TRBV5-6 to TRBJ2-1, with D perhaps matching TRBD2 (6 bases). Trimming took off 0 bases at V and 8 bases at J, with 15 bases between the two ends. Germline-derived CDR1 and CDR2 are SGHDT and YYEEEE. CDR3 size: 15 residues. The CDR3 reads CASSLGTRTTDEQFF. In DNA, the CDR3 is TGTGCCAGCAGCTTGGGCACTAGGACTACGGATGAGCAGTTCTTC.

V usage is TRBV5-1 and J usage is TRBJ2-1, with 12 positions matching TRBD2. V lost 4 bases, J lost 5 bases, and 7 bases stayed unmatched. The germline CDR1 and CDR2 sequences are SGHRS and YFSETQ. There are 16 residues in the CDR3. In DNA, the CDR3 is TGCGCCAGCAGCCCCGTTGGACTAGCGGGGCACAATGAGCAGTTCTTC. Encoded protein: CASSPVGLAGHNEQFF.

The rearrangement uses TRBV6-5 and TRBJ2-1; TRBD2 matches at 7 bases. Trimming cost V 6 bases and J 10 bases; bases outside gene matches: 9. The CDR3 consists of 13 residues. Per the germline V gene, CDR1 is MNHEY and CDR2 is SVGAGI. The CDR3 is CASRTTGLPEQFF. The CDR3 nucleotides read TGTGCCAGCAGGACAACGGGACTACCCGAGCAGTTCTTC.

The V and J genes are TRBV5-4 and TRBJ2-2; a possible D gene is TRBD2 (5 bases). The CDR3 has 16 amino acids. V lost 0 bases and J lost 1, with 10 bases in between. Per the germline V gene, CDR1 is SGHNT and CDR2 is YYREEE (reference sequence). CDR3: CASSLAGVGNTGELFF. DNA of the CDR3: TGTGCCAGCAGCTTGGCCGGGGTTGGGAACACCGGGGAGCTGTTTTTT.

V and J are TRBV6-5 and TRBJ2-1; D might be TRBD1 (7 bases). V lost 7 bases and J 7 bases, leaving 14 bases between the germline ends. The germline V gene has CDR1 MNHEY and CDR2 SVGAGI. The CDR3 has 13 residues. The CDR3, as DNA: TGTGCCAGCACCCAGGGGGGTGGGAATGAGCAGTTCTTC. Translated: CASTQGGGNEQFF.

In DNA, the CDR3 is TGTGCCAGCAGCTTAGGATCCTCGACAGACAATCAGCCCCAGCATTTT. It specifies CASSLGSSTDNQPQHF. The chain recombines TRBV7-3 with TRBJ1-5; D possibly corresponds to TRBD1 (5 bases). The V and J ends lost 2 bases and 3 bases respectively, with 14 bases between them. The CDR3 runs 16 residues. Per germline, CDR1 SGHTA and CDR2 FQGTGA. Full variable domain (outside the CDR3, taken from reference TRBV7-3 and TRBJ1-5): GAGVSQTPSNKVTEKGKYVELRCDPISGHTALYWYRQSLGQGPEFLIYFQGTGAADDSGLPNDRFFAVRPEGSVSTLKIQRTERGDSAVYLCASSLGSSTDNQPQHFGDGTRLSIL.